This entry lists 27 T cell receptor beta chains sequenced from one sample in a study of T cells in tumors after PD-1 blockade. TCRdb's copy holds only in-frame clones and misses some; the assay was immunoSEQ multiplex PCR. Among about 10,000 clones listed, 55% to 75% were seen once. This sample comprised tumor tissue, obtained after anti-PD-1 treatment. These receptors came from a human donor with basal cell carcinoma.

V and J are TRBV18 and TRBJ2-4; D is unclear. Germline-derived CDR1 and CDR2 are KGHSH and LQKENI. Deletions cut 2 bases from V and 1 base from J, with 12 bases between. The CDR3 sequence is 16 residues long. The CDR3 DNA reads TGTGCCAGCTCACCAGATCGGGTGGGGGCCAAAAACATTCAGTACTTC. Its translation is CASSPDRVGAKNIQYF.

This clone was recorded a few times. The DNA of the CDR3 is TGTGCCAGCTCACCACCAGAGACCGGGGAGCTGTTTTTT. Its translation: CASSPPETGELFF. The J gene is TRBJ2-2, the V gene TRBV18; the D is unclear. Trimming left V 0 bases short and J 5 bases short, with 4 bases between. CDR1 and CDR2 (germline): KGHSH, LQKENI. This CDR3 has 13 amino acids.

The sample holds a few counts of this clone. This sequence joins TRBV20-1 and TRBJ2-3; TRBD1 is a possible D gene (6 bases). From germline, CDR1 is DFQATT and CDR2 SNEGSKA (reference sequence). V lost 3 bases and J 4 bases, leaving 23 bases between the germline ends. The CDR3 extends over 17 amino acids. In DNA, the CDR3 is TGCAGTGCTAGTGACGACACAGGGAATGTTGGCGCAGATACGCAGTATTTT. This encodes CSASDDTGNVGADTQYF.

The chain couples TRBV18 to TRBJ2-1, with D hard to call. Trimming left V 4 bases short and J 8 bases short, with 12 bases between. This CDR3 contains 13 residues. From germline, CDR1 is KGHSH and CDR2 LQKENI. CDR3 sequence: CASSLKDAHEQFF. DNA of the CDR3: TGTGCCAGCTCACTGAAGGACGCCCATGAGCAGTTCTTC. Supplemented by reference TRBV18 and TRBJ2-1, the full variable domain reads NAGVMQNPRHLVRRRGQEARLRCSPMKGHSHVYWYRQLPEEGLKFMVYLQKENIIDESGMPKERFSAEFPKEGPSILRIQQVVRGDSAAYFCASSLKDAHEQFFGPGTRLTVL.

In regard to this clone: The junction shows a germline mismatch at one end, possibly a read error. Other DNA variants within this sample encode the same CDR3. The CDR3 here is CASSRVTGWRETQYF. Here the CDR3 DNA reads TGTGCCAGTAGCCGCGTGACAGGGTGGCGAGAGACCCAGTACTTC. This chain joins TRBV14 and TRBJ2-5, with 7 bases aligning to TRBD1. Germline CDR1 reads SGHDN; CDR2 reads FVKESK. This CDR3 spans 15 amino acids.

The chain joins TRBV10-3 to TRBJ1-5; 11 nucleotides line up with TRBD1. This CDR3 is built from 16 residues. The trim removed 0 bases at V and 6 bases at J, leaving 4 bases unmatched. Germline V gene data show CDR1 as ENHRY and CDR2 as SYGVKD. CDR3 sequence reads: CAISESRTGGGQPQHF. The CDR3, as DNA: TGTGCCATCAGTGAGTCTAGGACAGGGGGCGGTCAGCCCCAGCATTTT.

The chain employs TRBV4-3 and TRBJ2-7; D is ambiguous. The V and J ends lost 1 base and 0 bases respectively, with 13 bases between them. The CDR3 is made up of 16 amino acids. Germline V lookup: CDR1 LGHNA, CDR2 YSLEER. CDR3 in amino acids: CASSQGYQSSSYEQYF. DNA of the CDR3: TGCGCCAGCAGCCAAGGGTATCAGTCCAGCTCCTACGAGCAGTACTTC.

The chain couples TRBV6-5 to TRBJ2-7; D gene ambiguous. Germline V lookup: CDR1 MNHEY, CDR2 SVGAGI. V dropped 2 bases and J dropped 0 bases, with 8 bases sitting between them. The CDR3 is 14 amino acids. The CDR3 nucleotides read TGTGCCAGCAGTTACGGGCGCCGCTCCTACGAGCAGTACTTC. Its translation is CASSYGRRSYEQYF.

The chain joins TRBV5-1 to TRBJ2-1; 7 bases agree with TRBD1. This CDR3 is 16 amino acids long. CDR1 and CDR2 (germline): SGHRS, YFSETQ. After removal of 4 bases from V and 6 bases from J, the junction contained 13 bases not matched to a gene. CDR3 region: CASSPTGTAPVNEQFF. DNA of the CDR3: TGCGCCAGCAGCCCAACCGGGACAGCGCCCGTCAATGAGCAGTTCTTC.

V is TRBV19 and J is TRBJ2-4; no clear D gene. V gave up 5 bases and J gave up 9 bases, with 17 bases separating them. Germline V gene sequence: CDR1 LNHDA, CDR2 SQIVND (reference sequence). The CDR3 extends over 14 amino acids. DNA for the CDR3: TGTGCCAGTAGTCCTAAGAGTCCCCGAGGCATTCAGTACTTC. Amino acid sequence: CASSPKSPRGIQYF. The variable domain in full, completed from reference TRBV19 and TRBJ2-4, reads DGGITQSPKYLFRKEGQNVTLSCEQNLNHDAMYWYRQDPGQGLRLIYYSQIVNDFQKGDIAEGYSVSREKKESFPLTVTSAQKNPTAFYLCASSPKSPRGIQYFGAGTRLSVL.

A few counts support this clone. V usage is TRBV6-5 and J usage is TRBJ2-1, with 13 bases identical to TRBD2. V dropped 8 bases and J dropped 4; count of bases not matched to a gene: 5. The germline gives CDR1 MNHEY, CDR2 SVGAGI. This CDR3 has 15 residues. CDR3 nucleotides: TGTGCCAGCCTACTAGCGGGGGGGGCGTACAATGAGCAGTTCTTC. Its translation: CASLLAGGAYNEQFF.

In this sample, this clone turned up a few times. This CDR3 is also generated by other DNA sequences in the sample. The chain links TRBV14 to TRBJ1-1; unclear D gene. The V and J ends lost 6 bases and 0 bases respectively, with 11 bases between them. Germline V gene sequence: CDR1 SGHDN, CDR2 FVKESK. CDR3 length equals 14 residues. CDR3 sequence (DNA): TGTGCCAGCAGTCCACCGGGGATGAACACTGAAGCTTTCTTT. Translated: CASSPPGMNTEAFF.

This clone has only a few counts. The gene calls are TRBV12-3 or TRBV12-4 and TRBJ1-4; D is unclear. The germline V and J ends were trimmed by 6 bases and 6 bases, with 11 bases remaining between them. The CDR3 has 13 residues. CDR3 sequence reads: CASRRGGHEKLFF. CDR3 in DNA: TGTGCCAGCAGACGGGGAGGTCATGAAAAACTGTTTTTT.

The chain employs TRBV19 and TRBJ1-1; possibly TRBD1 for D (5 bases). This CDR3 has 15 amino acids. The V end was cut by 4 bases, the J end by 1 base, with 13 bases between. Looked up from germline, CDR1 is LNHDA and CDR2 is SQIVND (reference sequence). The CDR3: CASSNVGQGNTEAFF. The DNA of the CDR3 is TGTGCCAGTAGTAACGTGGGCCAGGGGAACACTGAAGCTTTCTTT.

The chain is built from TRBV6-2 or TRBV6-3 and TRBJ1-1; the match to TRBD1 covers 8 bases. V dropped 5 bases and J dropped 1; count of bases not matched to a gene: 9. The CDR3 runs 16 residues. CDR1 is MNHEY and CDR2 is SVGEGT in the germline V gene. CDR3 nucleotides: TGTGCCAGCAGTGGATCAGGGGGCCGGTCGAACACTGAAGCTTTCTTT. Its translation is CASSGSGGRSNTEAFF.

The chain joins TRBV10-3 to TRBJ2-3, with TRBD1 matching 10 bases. V was pared by 11 bases and J by 1 base, with 9 bases of the junction left unmatched. Germline V gives CDR1 ENHRY, CDR2 SYGVKD. The CDR3 length is 15 residues. The CDR3 sequence: CAAEAGTGGTDTQYF. CDR3 DNA: TGTGCCGCAGAAGCCGGGACAGGGGGCACAGATACGCAGTATTTT.

The J gene is TRBJ2-5, the V gene TRBV7-2; no reliable D call. This CDR3 has 14 amino acids. Trimming shortened V by 0 bases and J by 4 bases, and 9 bases separated the two germline ends. From germline, CDR1 is SGHTA and CDR2 FQGNSA. The CDR3: CASSLAGLGETQYF. The DNA of the CDR3 is TGTGCCAGCAGCTTAGCGGGCCTAGGAGAGACCCAGTACTTC.

The chain is built from TRBV9 and TRBJ1-3; 8 nucleotides align to TRBD1. J gave up 3 bases and V 0 bases, and 5 bases lay outside the gene matches. Germline loops: CDR1 SGDLS, CDR2 YYNGEE. The CDR3 totals 16 residues. CDR3 DNA: TGTGCCAGCAGCGTAGCTCCAGGGGGCAGTGGAAACACCATATATTTT. It yields the protein CASSVAPGGSGNTIYF. The full variable domain, with the rest looked up from reference TRBV9 and TRBJ1-3, is DSGVTQTPKHLITATGQRVTLRCSPRSGDLSVYWYQQSLDQGLQFLIQYYNGEERAKGNILERFSAQQFPDLHSELNLSSLELGDSALYFCASSVAPGGSGNTIYFGEGSWLTVV.

This clone was picked up one time. The rearrangement joins TRBV6-1 to TRBJ2-7, with 7 bases matching TRBD1. The CDR3 is made up of 14 amino acids. CDR1 and CDR2 from the germline V gene are MNHNS and SASEGT. With 4 bases clipped from V and 2 bases from J, the junction kept 5 bases outside the gene matches. The DNA for the CDR3 is TGTGCCAGCAGTGGAGCAGGGGGAACCTACGAGCAGTACTTC. Translated, it gives CASSGAGGTYEQYF.

This rearrangement joins TRBV6-5 to TRBJ2-7; 10 nucleotides line up with TRBD1. The CDR3 spans 14 residues. Looked up from germline, CDR1 is MNHEY and CDR2 is SVGAGI. With 6 bases clipped from V and 5 bases from J, the junction kept 7 bases outside the gene matches. CDR3 nucleotide sequence: TGTGCCAGCAGGTCCGGGACAGGGGCCCACGAGCAGTACTTC. This encodes CASRSGTGAHEQYF.

V and J are TRBV5-8 and TRBJ2-7; no firm D call. The germline CDR1 and CDR2 sequences are SGHTS and YDEGEE. V lost 0 bases and J lost 4, with 11 bases in between. The CDR3 consists of 14 residues. The CDR3 nucleotides read TGTGCCAGCAGCTTGGCTCGCCCTCTTTACGAGCAGTACTTC. Its translation is CASSLARPLYEQYF.

The rearrangement joins TRBV5-1 to TRBJ2-7; TRBD1 matches at 8 bases. Trimming removed 3 bases from V and 5 bases from J; junction bases left unmatched: 7. CDR3 length: 14 residues. Germline CDR1 and CDR2: SGHRS and YFSETQ. DNA for the CDR3: TGCGCCAGCAGCTCGGACAGGGCATATCACGAGCAGTACTTC. It is translated as CASSSDRAYHEQYF.

This chain uses TRBV10-3 with TRBJ2-3, with unresolved D. The CDR3 consists of 13 residues. The V gene's germline CDR1 is ENHRY and CDR2 SYGVKD. Between the trimmed V and J ends, which lost 7 bases and 0 bases, there was a span of 8 bases. CDR3 in amino acids: CAIKEASTDTQYF. The CDR3 coding sequence is TGTGCCATCAAGGAAGCGAGCACAGATACGCAGTATTTT.

This chain links TRBV4-2 with TRBJ2-2, with D perhaps assigned TRBD1 or TRBD2 (5 bases each). With 3 bases removed from V and 4 bases from J, the gap between germline ends came to 9 bases. Germline V gene data show CDR1 as LGHNA and CDR2 as YNFKEQ. This CDR3 region has 14 residues. Here the CDR3 DNA reads TGTGCCAGCAGCCAGGCGAGGGGCACCGGGGAGCTGTTTTTT. It yields the protein CASSQARGTGELFF.

The chain carries TRBV6-2 or TRBV6-3 and TRBJ2-1; unclear D gene. From germline, CDR1 is MNHEY and CDR2 SVGEGT. This CDR3 spans 11 amino acids. With 2 bases removed from V and 6 bases from J, the gap between germline ends came to 2 bases. The CDR3 nucleotides are TGTGCCAGCAGTTACCCCAATGAGCAGTTCTTC. It codes for CASSYPNEQFF.

By sample share, this clone is medium-sized. J is TRBJ2-3 and V is TRBV14, with TRBD1 matching 7 bases. The J segment lost 6 bases and the V segment lost 1 base, leaving 7 bases of the junction unmatched. The CDR3 consists of 15 residues. Germline V gene sequence: CDR1 SGHDN, CDR2 FVKESK. The CDR3 sequence is CASSQAGGRADTQYF. Written as DNA, the CDR3 is TGTGCCAGCAGCCAAGCAGGGGGAAGGGCGGATACGCAGTATTTT.

The chain joins TRBV7-2 to TRBJ2-2, with 8 nucleotides matching TRBD1. The CDR3 runs 16 residues. Germline CDR1 SGHTA, CDR2 FQGNSA. J gave up 6 bases and V 3 bases, and 9 bases lay outside the gene matches. The CDR3 coding sequence is TGTGCCAGCAGCTTCCTTGCTGGGACAGGTTCCGGGGAGCTGTTTTTT. Encoded protein: CASSFLAGTGSGELFF.